This T cell receptor beta chain is from a study of cytomegalovirus exposure and HLA in healthy donors. Study outcomes and limitations: Several of the most significant clusters appeared linked to common viral pathogens, based on a later analysis.

The PCR had 60 Vbeta and 13 Jbeta primers. The repertoire was sequenced with immunoSEQ multiplex PCR; TCRdb's copy has only in-frame clones and lacks some. Among around 140,000 clones listed, 70% were seen once. This clone was found a few times. The antigen is not known. This CDR3 comprises 12 residues. Germline V gene lookup returns CDR1 ENHRY and CDR2 SYGVKD. V trimming: 6 bases; J trimming: 8 bases; junction bases outside the gene matches: 3. The sequenced sample was PBMCs. The sequence derives from a woman between 55 and 75 years old in good health and CMV-seropositive. The chain is built from TRBV10-3 and TRBJ1-2; the match to TRBD1 covers 10 bases. This chain's CDR3 is CAISRDRGGYTF. In DNA, the CDR3 is TGTGCCATCAGCCGGGACAGGGGCGGCTACACCTTC.